Listed here is a single T cell receptor (beta chain). These data originate in a study of blood T cell repertoires in COVID-19. Looking at the study overall: Acute and convalescent COVID-19 specimens originated in the United States, Italy and Spain. In each case, the material was cDNA or gDNA derived from T cells, B-cell-depleted T cells, or PBMCs.

CDR3 size: 16 residues. With 1 base removed from V and 2 bases from J, the gap between germline ends came to 9 bases. Germline CDR1 reads SGHVS; CDR2 reads FNYEAQ. Authors' analysis steps: Reference gene primer amplification yielded estimated nucleated cell counts. The assay was immunoSEQ multiplex PCR, and TCRdb's table has in-frame clones only and misses some. V and J calls and clone size come straight from that table; D and trimming were deduced from the DNA. Of roughly 200,000 clones detected, roughly four fifths appear once; the ten largest clones hold 1.5%. The specimen was peripheral blood. This TCR derives from a human donor in a cohort sampled during active COVID-19. The gene calls are TRBV7-6 and TRBJ2-6; D uncertain. CDR3 loop: CASSLGRSAGANVLTF. The DNA of the CDR3 is TGTGCCAGCAGCTTAGGCAGATCTGCTGGGGCCAACGTCCTGACTTTC. The full variable domain, in which reference TRBV7-6 and TRBJ2-6 provide the parts outside the CDR3, is GAGVSQSPRYKVTKRGQDVALRCDPISGHVSLYWYRQALGQGPEFLTYFNYEAQQDKSGLPNDRFSAERPEGSISTLTIQRTEQRDSAMYRCASSLGRSAGANVLTFGAGSRLTVL.